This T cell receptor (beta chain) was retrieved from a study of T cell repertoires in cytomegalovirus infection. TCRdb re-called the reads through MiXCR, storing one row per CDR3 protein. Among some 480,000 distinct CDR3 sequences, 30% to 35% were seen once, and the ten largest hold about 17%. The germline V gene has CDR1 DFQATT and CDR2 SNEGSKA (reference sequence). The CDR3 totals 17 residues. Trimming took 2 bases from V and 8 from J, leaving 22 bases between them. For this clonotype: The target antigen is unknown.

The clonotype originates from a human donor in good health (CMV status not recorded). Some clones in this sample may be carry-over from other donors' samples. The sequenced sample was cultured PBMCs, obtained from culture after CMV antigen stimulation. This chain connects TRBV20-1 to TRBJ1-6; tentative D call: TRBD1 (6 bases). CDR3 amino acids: CSARNGWTAPMDSPLHF. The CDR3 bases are TGCAGTGCTAGAAATGGGTGGACAGCACCGATGGATTCACCCCTCCACTTT.